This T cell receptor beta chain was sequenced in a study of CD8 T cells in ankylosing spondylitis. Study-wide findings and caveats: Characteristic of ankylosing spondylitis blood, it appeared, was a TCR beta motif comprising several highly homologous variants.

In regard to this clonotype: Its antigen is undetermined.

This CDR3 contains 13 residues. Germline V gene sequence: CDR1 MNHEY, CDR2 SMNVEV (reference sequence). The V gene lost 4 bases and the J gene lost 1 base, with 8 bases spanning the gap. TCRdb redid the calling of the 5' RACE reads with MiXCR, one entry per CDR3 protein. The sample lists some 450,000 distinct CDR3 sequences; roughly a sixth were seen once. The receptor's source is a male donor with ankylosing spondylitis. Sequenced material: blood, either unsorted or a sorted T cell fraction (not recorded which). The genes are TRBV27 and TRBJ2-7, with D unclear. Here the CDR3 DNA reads TGTGCCAGCAGTTACAGAAATTCCTACGAGCAGTACTTC. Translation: CASSYRNSYEQYF.